What follows describes a single T cell receptor beta chain. The target antigen is unknown. These data come from a study of CD8 T cells in ankylosing spondylitis. The study's findings and limits: It appeared that ankylosing spondylitis blood was characterized by a TCR beta motif of about eight highly homologous variants.

For TCR beta, libraries came from quantitative 5'-RACE with molecular barcodes. TCRdb processed the 5' RACE reads anew with MiXCR; each CDR3 protein has one entry. The table includes about 360,000 distinct CDR3 sequences, roughly 22% detected once. Trimming left V 0 bases short and J 4 bases short, with 7 bases between. The CDR3 has 13 residues. Germline V gene data show CDR1 as MGHRA and CDR2 as YSYEKL. The material sequenced was blood, either unsorted or a sorted T cell fraction (not recorded which). V gene TRBV4-1 combines with J gene TRBJ2-7; no firm D call. The receptor's source is a male donor with ankylosing spondylitis or in good health (not recorded which). CDR3 amino acids: CASSQDRIYEQYF. CDR3 DNA sequence: TGCGCCAGCAGCCAAGATCGGATATACGAGCAGTACTTC.